The clone carrying this T cell receptor (beta chain) was observed a few times. Its matching antigen is unknown. Using RNA transcripts as the source, TCR beta CDR3 regions were amplified. The HTBI primer set was used in a first-round RT-PCR of the TCR CDR3. TCRdb reanalysed the multiplex PCR reads using MiXCR and keeps one entry per CDR3 protein. Found here are hundreds of thousands of distinct CDR3 sequences, approximately 15% of them singletons; the top ten hold 10% to 13%. Those with hyperthyroidism were 18 to 65 years old, newly diagnosed, and ill for under 2 months. Lactation, pregnancy, other autoimmune disease or uncontrolled infection excluded patients. Diagnoses rested on clinical symptoms, serum thyroxine and TRAb, thyroid ultrasound and orbital computed tomography. CDR1 is MNHEY, CDR2 SVGEGT, per germline. V was clipped by 2 bases and J by 3 bases; unmatched bases: 13. The CDR3 runs to 17 residues.

The data were taken from a study of T cells in Graves' hyperthyroidism and ophthalmopathy. Study observations and caveats: Most thyroid clonotypes expanded above 0.001 appeared in blood too.

Sequencing input: blood. This clonotype was obtained from a woman aged 18-29 years with Graves' hyperthyroidism. The chain carries TRBV6-2 or TRBV6-3 and TRBJ2-7; 7 positions agree with TRBD1. The CDR3 DNA is TGTGCCAGCAGTTACCGCGAGGGACAGACGCGGGTCTACGAGCAGTACTTC. It translates to CASSYREGQTRVYEQYF.